These T cell receptor beta chains were read from a single sample in a study of blood T cell repertoires in COVID-19. The method was immunoSEQ multiplex PCR; TCRdb's version includes in-frame clones alone and lacks a portion of them. The repertoire holds 55,000 to 80,000 clones, 89% seen once, with roughly 8% in the top ten. The sequenced material came from peripheral blood. These receptors all come from a man aged 45-65 years with active COVID-19. Both conserved end residues are part of each CDR3. A D gene is named only where the DNA matches it firmly. The size entry is marked missing in some rows and otherwise reads once, few, many or a size class.

clone size: -
J gene: TRBJ2-2
D gene: TRBD1
V gene: TRBV7-8
CDR3 protein: CASRPDRGGTGELFF
CDR3 DNA: TGTGCCAGCAGACCGGACAGGGGTGGGACCGGGGAGCTGTTTTTT

clone size: -
J gene: TRBJ2-2
D gene: TRBD1
V gene: TRBV5-1
CDR3 protein: CASSSDRGSLTGELFF
CDR3 DNA: TGCGCCAGCAGCTCTGACAGGGGATCCCTAACCGGGGAGCTGTTTTTT

clone size: many
J gene: TRBJ2-7
D gene: -
V gene: TRBV5-6
CDR3 protein: CASSSGHLNPYEQYF
CDR3 DNA: TGTGCCAGCAGCTCAGGACATTTGAACCCCTACGAGCAGTACTTC

clone size: -
J gene: TRBJ2-4
D gene: -
V gene: TRBV4-3
CDR3 protein: CASSQLLGLQNIQYF
CDR3 DNA: TGCGCCAGCAGCCAGCTACTAGGTTTGCAAAACATTCAGTACTTC

clone size: -
J gene: TRBJ2-5
D gene: TRBD2
V gene: TRBV2
CDR3 protein: CASTPPGLAVETQYF
CDR3 DNA: TGTGCCAGCACCCCGCCCGGACTAGCGGTAGAGACCCAGTACTTC

clone size: -
J gene: TRBJ2-7
D gene: TRBD1
V gene: TRBV20-1
CDR3 protein: CSASQGDRYEQYF
CDR3 DNA: TGCAGTGCTAGTCAGGGGGATCGCTACGAGCAGTACTTC

clone size: -
J gene: TRBJ2-3
D gene: -
V gene: TRBV5-4
CDR3 protein: CASSLGGQGNTDTQYF
CDR3 DNA: TGTGCCAGCAGCTTGGGAGGTCAGGGAAACACAGATACGCAGTATTTT

clone size: -
J gene: TRBJ1-3
D gene: -
V gene: TRBV28
CDR3 protein: CASSLASSEGVNGNTIYF
CDR3 DNA: TGTGCCAGCAGTTTAGCCTCCTCTGAAGGGGTGAATGGAAACACCATATATTTT

clone size: -
J gene: TRBJ1-4
D gene: -
V gene: TRBV5-1
CDR3 protein: CASSRDGAPDEKLFF
CDR3 DNA: TGCGCCAGCAGCCGCGATGGAGCGCCTGATGAAAAACTGTTTTTT

clone size: -
J gene: TRBJ1-4
D gene: TRBD1
V gene: TRBV19
CDR3 protein: CASGPRGANEKLFF
CDR3 DNA: TGTGCCAGTGGTCCCAGGGGGGCTAATGAAAAACTGTTTTTT

clone size: -
J gene: TRBJ2-3
D gene: -
V gene: TRBV13
CDR3 protein: CASSQGGSTDTQYF
CDR3 DNA: TGTGCCAGCAGCCAGGGGGGAAGCACAGATACGCAGTATTTT

clone size: -
J gene: TRBJ2-1
D gene: TRBD1
V gene: TRBV6-5
CDR3 protein: CASSGTEYNEQFF
CDR3 DNA: TGTGCCAGCTCCGGGACAGAATACAATGAGCAGTTCTTC

clone size: -
J gene: TRBJ2-1
D gene: TRBD1
V gene: TRBV6-5
CDR3 protein: CAITTGRNSYNEQFF
CDR3 DNA: TGTGCCATCACGACAGGGCGGAACTCCTACAATGAGCAGTTCTTC

clone size: -
J gene: TRBJ1-1
D gene: TRBD1
V gene: TRBV3-1/TRBV3-2
CDR3 protein: CASSLMGQYLPEAFF
CDR3 DNA: TGTGCCAGCAGCCTCATGGGACAGTACCTTCCTGAAGCTTTCTTT

clone size: few
J gene: TRBJ1-6
D gene: -
V gene: TRBV6-2/TRBV6-3
CDR3 protein: CASSYLEGPQAALHF
CDR3 DNA: TGTGCCAGCAGTTACCTCGAAGGGCCACAAGCGGCCCTCCACTTT

clone size: -
J gene: TRBJ2-3
D gene: TRBD1
V gene: TRBV5-1
CDR3 protein: CASSGAGQGTDTQYF
CDR3 DNA: TGCGCCAGCAGCGGAGCGGGACAGGGAACAGATACGCAGTATTTT

clone size: -
J gene: TRBJ1-6
D gene: -
V gene: TRBV27
CDR3 protein: CASSLNGVRDSPLHF
CDR3 DNA: TGTGCCAGCAGCCTAAACGGAGTCCGAGACTCACCCCTCCACTTT

clone size: few
J gene: TRBJ2-3
D gene: -
V gene: TRBV5-1
CDR3 protein: CASSLRTDNTDTQYF
CDR3 DNA: TGCGCCAGCAGCTTGCGGACAGATAACACAGATACGCAGTATTTT

clone size: -
J gene: TRBJ2-2
D gene: TRBD1
V gene: TRBV6-1
CDR3 protein: CASSVLGPGQGAPTGELFF
CDR3 DNA: TGTGCCAGCAGTGTACTAGGGCCGGGACAGGGGGCACCTACCGGGGAGCTGTTTTTT

clone size: -
J gene: TRBJ1-1
D gene: -
V gene: TRBV18
CDR3 protein: CASSPSQVNTEAFF
CDR3 DNA: TGTGCCAGCTCACCATCTCAGGTGAACACTGAAGCTTTCTTT

clone size: -
J gene: TRBJ1-2
D gene: -
V gene: TRBV7-9
CDR3 protein: CASSFRRETGGYTF
CDR3 DNA: TGTGCCAGCAGCTTCAGACGGGAAACGGGGGGCTACACCTTC

clone size: -
J gene: TRBJ1-1
D gene: -
V gene: TRBV28
CDR3 protein: CASSPGNTEAFF
CDR3 DNA: TGTGCCAGCAGTCCAGGAAACACTGAAGCTTTCTTT

clone size: -
J gene: TRBJ1-4
D gene: TRBD1
V gene: TRBV19
CDR3 protein: CASSPGQGNEKLFF
CDR3 DNA: TGTGCCAGTAGTCCGGGACAGGGTAATGAAAAACTGTTTTTT

clone size: -
J gene: TRBJ2-1
D gene: -
V gene: TRBV5-6
CDR3 protein: CASSLGALSYNEQFF
CDR3 DNA: TGTGCCAGCAGCTTGGGAGCATTAAGCTACAATGAGCAGTTCTTC

clone size: once
J gene: TRBJ2-7
D gene: TRBD2
V gene: TRBV27
CDR3 protein: CASSFPAGNEQYF
CDR3 DNA: TGTGCCAGCAGTTTCCCAGCGGGAAACGAGCAGTACTTC

clone size: -
J gene: TRBJ2-3
D gene: -
V gene: TRBV6-5
CDR3 protein: CASIHGGSTDTQYF
CDR3 DNA: TGTGCCAGCATCCATGGCGGCAGCACAGATACGCAGTATTTT

clone size: few
J gene: TRBJ2-7
D gene: -
V gene: TRBV11-2
CDR3 protein: CASSLVAGEGRYEQYF
CDR3 DNA: TGTGCCAGCAGCTTAGTAGCAGGGGAAGGACGGTACGAGCAGTACTTC

clone size: -
J gene: TRBJ2-1
D gene: TRBD2
V gene: TRBV6-2/TRBV6-3
CDR3 protein: CASSTRTSGAYNEQFF
CDR3 DNA: TGTGCCAGCAGTACCAGGACTAGCGGGGCTTACAATGAGCAGTTCTTC

clone size: -
J gene: TRBJ2-1
D gene: -
V gene: TRBV5-4
CDR3 protein: CASSPTGNEQFF
CDR3 DNA: TGTGCCAGCAGCCCAACCGGCAATGAGCAGTTCTTC

clone size: -
J gene: TRBJ2-3
D gene: -
V gene: TRBV5-1
CDR3 protein: CASSSFISNTQYF
CDR3 DNA: TGCGCCAGCAGCTCCTTTATAAGCAATACGCAGTATTTT

clone size: -
J gene: TRBJ2-1
D gene: -
V gene: TRBV3-1/TRBV3-2
CDR3 protein: CASSRLSGSGYNEQFF
CDR3 DNA: TGTGCCAGCAGCCGTCTATCGGGGTCGGGATACAATGAGCAGTTCTTC

clone size: -
J gene: TRBJ2-3
D gene: -
V gene: TRBV2
CDR3 protein: CASSVGAGTDTQYF
CDR3 DNA: TGTGCCAGCAGTGTAGGGGCGGGCACAGATACGCAGTATTTT

clone size: -
J gene: TRBJ2-3
D gene: -
V gene: TRBV5-4
CDR3 protein: CASSLKPQSTDTQYF
CDR3 DNA: TGTGCCAGCAGCTTGAAACCACAGAGCACAGATACGCAGTATTTT

clone size: -
J gene: TRBJ2-5
D gene: -
V gene: TRBV14
CDR3 protein: CASSQGAGLRMETQYF
CDR3 DNA: TGTGCCAGCAGCCAAGGTGCCGGGTTAAGGATGGAGACCCAGTACTTC

clone size: -
J gene: TRBJ2-1
D gene: TRBD2
V gene: TRBV5-8
CDR3 protein: CASSAGLAYYNEQFF
CDR3 DNA: TGTGCCAGCAGCGCAGGACTAGCTTACTACAATGAGCAGTTCTTC

clone size: -
J gene: TRBJ1-2
D gene: -
V gene: TRBV5-4
CDR3 protein: CASSPPGGQLKMYGYTF
CDR3 DNA: TGTGCCAGCAGCCCCCCAGGTGGACAGCTGAAGATGTATGGCTACACCTTC

clone size: -
J gene: TRBJ2-5
D gene: TRBD2
V gene: TRBV4-3
CDR3 protein: CASSQDSGLGETQYF
CDR3 DNA: TGCGCCAGCAGCCAAGATTCTGGACTAGGAGAGACCCAGTACTTC

clone size: -
J gene: TRBJ2-1
D gene: -
V gene: TRBV3-1/TRBV3-2
CDR3 protein: CASSQGLRSSYNEQFF
CDR3 DNA: TGTGCCAGCAGCCAAGGACTGCGCAGCTCCTACAATGAGCAGTTCTTC

clone size: -
J gene: TRBJ1-1
D gene: TRBD1
V gene: TRBV12-5
CDR3 protein: CASGLRQGSTEAFF
CDR3 DNA: TGTGCTAGTGGTTTAAGACAGGGGAGCACTGAAGCTTTCTTT

clone size: -
J gene: TRBJ1-2
D gene: -
V gene: TRBV29-1
CDR3 protein: CSVSKGRLYGYTF
CDR3 DNA: TGCAGCGTTTCAAAAGGGAGGCTCTATGGCTACACCTTC

clone size: once
J gene: TRBJ1-1
D gene: -
V gene: TRBV7-3
CDR3 protein: CASSFVKNTEAFF
CDR3 DNA: TGTGCCAGCAGCTTTGTCAAGAACACTGAAGCTTTCTTT

clone size: -
J gene: TRBJ2-7
D gene: -
V gene: TRBV10-3
CDR3 protein: CAISGRDNEQYF
CDR3 DNA: TGTGCCATCAGTGGCAGGGACAACGAGCAGTACTTC

clone size: -
J gene: TRBJ2-5
D gene: TRBD1
V gene: TRBV5-4
CDR3 protein: CARFLHQGQGKETQYF
CDR3 DNA: TGTGCCAGATTCCTGCACCAGGGACAGGGGAAAGAGACCCAGTACTTC

clone size: -
J gene: TRBJ2-1
D gene: -
V gene: TRBV3-1/TRBV3-2
CDR3 protein: CASSHPHGSAARDEQFF
CDR3 DNA: TGTGCCAGCAGCCACCCCCATGGATCGGCAGCCCGGGATGAGCAGTTCTTC

clone size: -
J gene: TRBJ2-5
D gene: -
V gene: TRBV18
CDR3 protein: CASSPGSGLQETQYF
CDR3 DNA: TGTGCCAGCTCACCGGGGTCGGGGTTGCAAGAGACCCAGTACTTC

clone size: -
J gene: TRBJ2-7
D gene: -
V gene: TRBV18
CDR3 protein: CASSPVTGGSTYEQYF
CDR3 DNA: TGTGCCAGCTCACCGGTAACGGGGGGCTCTACCTACGAGCAGTACTTC

clone size: -
J gene: TRBJ1-2
D gene: TRBD1
V gene: TRBV14
CDR3 protein: CASSPTGGKRGYTF
CDR3 DNA: TGTGCCAGCAGCCCGACAGGGGGAAAGCGCGGCTACACCTTC

clone size: -
J gene: TRBJ1-4
D gene: TRBD1
V gene: TRBV11-2
CDR3 protein: CASSLGQGEEKLFF
CDR3 DNA: TGTGCCAGCAGCTTAGGACAGGGAGAAGAAAAACTGTTTTTT

clone size: -
J gene: TRBJ2-7
D gene: TRBD2
V gene: TRBV6-4
CDR3 protein: CASTPPSGGANEQYF
CDR3 DNA: TGTGCCAGCACCCCCCCTAGCGGGGGGGCCAACGAGCAGTACTTC

clone size: -
J gene: TRBJ1-3
D gene: -
V gene: TRBV19
CDR3 protein: CASMAFGHIGNTIYF
CDR3 DNA: TGTGCCAGTATGGCATTCGGACACATTGGAAACACCATATATTTT

clone size: -
J gene: TRBJ1-2
D gene: TRBD1
V gene: TRBV4-1
CDR3 protein: CASSPQPTGGIYGYTF
CDR3 DNA: TGCGCCAGCAGCCCGCAGCCGACAGGGGGGATCTATGGCTACACCTTC

clone size: -
J gene: TRBJ1-6
D gene: -
V gene: TRBV4-3
CDR3 protein: CASSQVRGTYNSPLHF
CDR3 DNA: TGCGCCAGCAGCCAAGTGCGGGGGACCTATAATTCACCCCTCCACTTT

clone size: few
J gene: TRBJ2-7
D gene: TRBD2
V gene: TRBV5-6
CDR3 protein: CASSSNWGVAGEYEQYF
CDR3 DNA: TGTGCCAGCAGCTCGAATTGGGGAGTAGCGGGAGAGTACGAGCAGTACTTC

clone size: -
J gene: TRBJ2-5
D gene: TRBD1
V gene: TRBV29-1
CDR3 protein: CSAKRQGAGETQYF
CDR3 DNA: TGCAGCGCTAAGAGGCAGGGGGCTGGAGAGACCCAGTACTTC

clone size: -
J gene: TRBJ1-5
D gene: TRBD1
V gene: TRBV5-1
CDR3 protein: CASSLDRGQPQHF
CDR3 DNA: TGCGCCAGCAGCTTGGACAGGGGTCAGCCCCAGCATTTT

clone size: -
J gene: TRBJ1-1
D gene: -
V gene: TRBV6-5
CDR3 protein: CASNTGGVTEAFF
CDR3 DNA: TGTGCCAGCAATACAGGAGGGGTGACTGAAGCTTTCTTT